The clone carrying this T cell receptor beta chain was observed a handful of times. The data are from a study of T cells in Graves' hyperthyroidism and ophthalmopathy. Amplification of TCR beta CDR3 regions used RNA as the template. TCR CDR3 underwent first-round RT-PCR with the HTBI primer set. MiXCR, run by TCRdb on the multiplex PCR reads, gives a single entry per CDR3 protein. The sample lists around 690,000 distinct CDR3 sequences, about a fifth occurring once. The CDR3 is 14 amino acids. With 3 bases clipped from V and 7 bases from J, the junction kept 11 bases outside the gene matches. Germline V lookup: CDR1 DFQATT, CDR2 SNEGSKA (reference sequence).

The chain recombines TRBV20-1 with TRBJ2-5; 7 bases are shared with TRBD2. The specimen was blood. The TCR comes from a young man with Graves' ophthalmopathy. CDR3 amino acids: CSARGTTTSRTQYF. CDR3 nucleotides: TGCAGTGCTAGGGGGACTACCACTTCCCGGACCCAGTACTTC.